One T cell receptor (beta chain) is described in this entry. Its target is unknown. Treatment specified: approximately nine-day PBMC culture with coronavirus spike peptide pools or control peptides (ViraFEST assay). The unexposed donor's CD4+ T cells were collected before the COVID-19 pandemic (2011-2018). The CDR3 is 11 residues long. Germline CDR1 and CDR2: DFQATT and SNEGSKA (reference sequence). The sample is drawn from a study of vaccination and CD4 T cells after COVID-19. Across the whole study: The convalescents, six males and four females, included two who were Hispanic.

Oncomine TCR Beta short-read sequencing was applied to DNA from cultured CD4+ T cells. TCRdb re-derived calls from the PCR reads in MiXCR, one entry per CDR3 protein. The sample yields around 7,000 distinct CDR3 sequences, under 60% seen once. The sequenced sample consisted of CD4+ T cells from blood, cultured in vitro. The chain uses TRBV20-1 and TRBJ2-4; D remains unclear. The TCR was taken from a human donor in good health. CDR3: CSTFKADIQYF. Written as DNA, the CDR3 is TGCAGCACCTTTAAAGCCGACATTCAGTACTTC.